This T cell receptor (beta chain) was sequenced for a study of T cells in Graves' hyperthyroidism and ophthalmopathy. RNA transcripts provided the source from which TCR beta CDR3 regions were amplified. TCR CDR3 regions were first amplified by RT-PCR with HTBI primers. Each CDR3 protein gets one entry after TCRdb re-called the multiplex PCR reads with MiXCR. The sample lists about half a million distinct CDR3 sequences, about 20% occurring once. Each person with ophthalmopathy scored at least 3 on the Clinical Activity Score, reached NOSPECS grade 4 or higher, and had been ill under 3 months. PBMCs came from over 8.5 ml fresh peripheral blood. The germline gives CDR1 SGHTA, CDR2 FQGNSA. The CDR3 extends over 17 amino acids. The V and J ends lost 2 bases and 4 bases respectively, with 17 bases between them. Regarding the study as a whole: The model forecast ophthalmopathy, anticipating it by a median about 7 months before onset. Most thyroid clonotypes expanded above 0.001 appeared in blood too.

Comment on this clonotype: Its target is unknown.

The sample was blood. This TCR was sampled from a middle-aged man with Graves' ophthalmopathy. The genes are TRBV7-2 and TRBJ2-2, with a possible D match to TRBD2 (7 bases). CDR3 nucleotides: TGTGCCAGCAGCTTAAGGGGGGGACCCGCCCTCACCGGGGAGCTGTTTTTT. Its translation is CASSLRGGPALTGELFF. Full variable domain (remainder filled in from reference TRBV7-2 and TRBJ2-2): GAGVSQSPSNKVTEKGKDVELRCDPISGHTALYWYRQSLGQGLEFLIYFQGNSAPDKSGLPSDRFSAERTGGSVSTLTIQRTQQEDSAVYLCASSLRGGPALTGELFFGEGSRLTVL.